The 21 T cell receptor beta chains below were found in one sample sequenced in a study of OX40 agonist ivuxolimab in advanced cancers. Sequencing was performed with immunoSEQ multiplex PCR; in TCRdb, only in-frame clones are kept and a portion is missing. The table shows some 41,000 clones, with around 89% occurring only once. Source: CD4+ or CD8+ T cells sorted from blood, taken in a trial of the OX40 agonist ivuxolimab. The source is an adult with an advanced solid tumor such as melanoma, head and neck, liver or kidney cancer.

The J gene is TRBJ1-6, the V gene TRBV6-6; D is uncertain. The V end lost 6 bases, the J end lost 5 bases, and 14 bases lay between the germline ends. The germline gives CDR1 MNHNY, CDR2 SVGAGI (reference sequence). The CDR3 consists of 15 residues. The DNA of the CDR3 is TGTGCCAGCAGCCCCTCGAGGCAGAATAATTCACCCCTCCACTTT. Translation gives CASSPSRQNNSPLHF.

V usage is TRBV5-1 and J usage is TRBJ2-7, with D hard to call. Per the germline V gene, CDR1 is SGHRS and CDR2 is YFSETQ. The CDR3 runs to 14 residues. The ends were cut back, 3 bases at V and 2 bases at J, with 12 bases in the middle. The chain's CDR3 is CASSSGTNPYEQYF. Written as DNA, the CDR3 is TGCGCCAGCAGCTCCGGTACAAACCCCTACGAGCAGTACTTC.

V is TRBV19 and J is TRBJ2-7; D gene ambiguous. Trimming shortened V by 5 bases and J by 0 bases, and 11 bases separated the two germline ends. Germline-derived CDR1 and CDR2 are LNHDA and SQIVND (reference sequence). The CDR3 runs to 14 residues. CDR3 region: CASSAQPSSYEQYF. CDR3 DNA sequence: TGTGCCAGTAGTGCCCAACCGAGCTCCTACGAGCAGTACTTC.

Worth noting for this clone: This CDR3 is also generated by other DNA sequences in the sample. This chain connects TRBV2 to TRBJ1-5; no firm D call. V lost 3 bases and J lost 6, with 9 bases in between. In germline, CDR1 is SNHLY, CDR2 FYNNEI. The CDR3 runs to 13 residues. The CDR3: CASSEGGSQPQHF. CDR3 sequence (DNA): TGTGCCAGCAGTGAGGGAGGGAGTCAGCCCCAGCATTTT.

This chain uses TRBV28 with TRBJ2-1; D gene unclear. CDR3 length equals 13 residues. Germline V gene data show CDR1 as MDHEN and CDR2 as SYDVKM. The germline V and J ends were trimmed by 7 bases and 0 bases, with 7 bases remaining between them. This CDR3 is CASTRSSYNEQFF. The CDR3 bases are TGTGCCAGCACCCGGAGCTCCTACAATGAGCAGTTCTTC.

This CDR3 reads CASSLYPQDSGANVLTF. The CDR3 region has the DNA TGCGCCAGCAGCCTGTACCCACAGGACTCTGGGGCCAACGTCCTGACTTTC. The chain combines TRBV5-1 with TRBJ2-6; weak D call: TRBD1 (5 bases). V was shortened by 4 bases and J by 0 bases, with 14 bases between the two germline ends. Germline CDR1 SGHRS, CDR2 YFSETQ. CDR3 length: 17 residues.

The J gene is TRBJ2-2, the V gene TRBV7-2; TRBD2 is a possible D gene (6 bases). The CDR3 has 14 amino acids. CDR1 and CDR2 (germline): SGHTA, FQGNSA. V lost 7 bases, J lost 2 bases, and 11 bases lay in between. CDR3 sequence: CASKRVTNTGELFF. The CDR3 bases are TGTGCCAGCAAGCGGGTCACCAACACCGGGGAGCTGTTTTTT.

This sequence joins TRBV5-6 and TRBJ1-1; 7 nucleotides align to TRBD1. The CDR3 runs 15 residues. V shed 3 bases and J 4 bases; nucleotides not matched to a gene: 9. Germline CDR1 and CDR2: SGHDT and YYEEEE. The CDR3 region has the DNA TGTGCCAGCAGCTCACAAACCGCAGGGGGCACTGAAGCTTTCTTT. Its translation: CASSSQTAGGTEAFF.

The genes are TRBV23-1 and TRBJ2-3; D gene unclear. TRBV23-1 falls under the ORF class, with uncertain function. V gave up 0 bases and J gave up 6 bases, with 13 bases separating them. The CDR3 is 15 amino acids. In nucleotides, the CDR3 is TGCGCCAGCAGTCAATCCGGGCCGCAAGTGGATACGCAGTATTTT. Residues: CASSQSGPQVDTQYF.

Only one count was recorded for this clone. This chain joins TRBV5-5 and TRBJ2-1, with 7 bases aligning to TRBD2. V shed 9 bases and J 0 bases; nucleotides not matched to a gene: 6. Germline-derived CDR1 and CDR2 are SGHKS and YYEKEE (reference sequence). This CDR3 is 14 amino acids long. CDR3 residues: CATQGGSSYNEQFF. The CDR3 DNA sequence: TGTGCCACTCAGGGAGGGAGCTCCTACAATGAGCAGTTCTTC. The variable domain in full, completed from reference TRBV5-5 and TRBJ2-1, reads DAGVTQSPTHLIKTRGQQVTLRCSPISGHKSVSWYQQVLGQGPQFIFQYYEKEERGRGNFPDRFSARQFPNYSSELNVNALLLGDSALYLCATQGGSSYNEQFFGPGTRLTVL.

This clone was seen just once. The rearrangement links TRBV5-1 to TRBJ2-3, with D perhaps TRBD1 or TRBD2 (6 bases each). The CDR3 sequence is 17 residues long. With 2 bases removed from V and 0 bases from J, the gap between germline ends came to 16 bases. Germline V gene sequence: CDR1 SGHRS, CDR2 YFSETQ. CDR3 nucleotide sequence: TGCGCCAGCAGCTTTAGTGGGGGGCCTTCTAGCACAGATACGCAGTATTTT. Translated: CASSFSGGPSSTDTQYF.

This rearrangement joins TRBV6-5 to TRBJ1-2, with D possibly being TRBD1 (5 bases). The CDR3 loop spans 13 amino acids. V dropped 2 bases and J dropped 14 bases, with 18 bases sitting between them. The V gene's germline CDR1 is MNHEY and CDR2 SVGAGI. The CDR3 coding sequence is TGTGCCAGCAGTTACCTGGGACCCCTAGCACGGACCTTC. Its translation: CASSYLGPLARTF.

The chain uses TRBV7-2 and TRBJ1-6; a weak D match, TRBD1 (5 bases). The V end was cut by 7 bases, the J end by 8 bases, with 24 bases between. Per the germline V gene, CDR1 is SGHTA and CDR2 is FQGNSA. The CDR3 length is 17 residues. CDR3 nucleotide sequence: TGTGCCAGCATTCCACCCCTATTCAGGGCCACGGATTCACCCCTCCACTTT. Translation: CASIPPLFRATDSPLHF.

J is TRBJ1-1 and V is TRBV18; D is uncertain. This CDR3 has 11 residues. V lost 8 bases and J lost 6, with 10 bases in between. In germline, CDR1 is KGHSH, CDR2 LQKENI. This CDR3 is CASLRESEAFF. The CDR3 region has the DNA TGTGCCAGCCTAAGGGAATCTGAAGCTTTCTTT.

This chain links TRBV10-3 with TRBJ2-1, with D possibly matching TRBD2 (6 bases). Per germline, CDR1 ENHRY and CDR2 SYGVKD. The CDR3 consists of 16 residues. Between the trimmed V and J ends, which lost 7 bases and 3 bases, there was a span of 19 bases. This chain's CDR3 is CAINSGSGGNYNEQFF. CDR3 in DNA: TGTGCCATCAACTCGGGTAGTGGGGGGAACTACAATGAGCAGTTCTTC.

J is TRBJ1-2 and V is TRBV18; D unresolved. Germline-derived CDR1 and CDR2 are KGHSH and LQKENI. The CDR3 length is 15 residues. Between the trimmed V and J ends, which lost 0 bases and 8 bases, there was a span of 16 bases. The CDR3 reads CASSPPSQAQQGYTF. The CDR3 DNA reads as TGTGCCAGCTCACCACCATCGCAGGCGCAGCAAGGCTACACCTTC. Based on the CDR3 plus reference TRBV18 and TRBJ1-2, the full variable domain is NAGVMQNPRHLVRRRGQEARLRCSPMKGHSHVYWYRQLPEEGLKFMVYLQKENIIDESGMPKERFSAEFPKEGPSILRIQQVVRGDSAAYFCASSPPSQAQQGYTFGSGTRLTVV.

The V call is TRBV6-5, the J call TRBJ1-1, with D uncertain. This CDR3 region has 13 residues. Trimming left V 6 bases short and J 12 bases short, with 20 bases between. Germline CDR1 reads MNHEY; CDR2 reads SVGAGI. CDR3 loop: CASRTGRPWVSFF. CDR3 in DNA: TGTGCCAGCAGAACGGGGAGGCCCTGGGTTTCTTTCTTT.

V gene TRBV18 combines with J gene TRBJ1-5; 7 bases are a match to TRBD1. CDR3 length equals 15 residues. Trimming cost V 4 bases and J 4 bases; bases outside gene matches: 7. CDR1 and CDR2 from the germline V gene are KGHSH and LQKENI. The CDR3 loop reads CASSLLTGLNQPQHF. CDR3 nucleotide sequence: TGTGCCAGCTCACTTCTGACAGGGCTGAATCAGCCCCAGCATTTT.

The chain couples TRBV2 to TRBJ2-1; TRBD2 might be the D (7 bases). CDR1 and CDR2 (germline): SNHLY, FYNNEI. CDR3 size: 17 residues. V lost 6 bases and J lost 7, with 25 bases in between. In nucleotides, the CDR3 is TGTGCCAGCAGGATTATTCTAGTGGGGGGGCTTTATAATGAGCAGTTCTTC. This translates into CASRIILVGGLYNEQFF.

The chain joins TRBV7-9 to TRBJ2-4; 8 bases align to TRBD1. The CDR3 sequence is 14 residues long. The ends lost 5 bases at V and 4 bases at J; junction bases unmatched: 4. The germline V gene has CDR1 SEHNR and CDR2 FQNEAQ (reference sequence). This CDR3 is CASSHGQGKNIQYF. The CDR3 DNA follows: TGTGCCAGCAGCCATGGACAGGGTAAAAACATTCAGTACTTC.

The chain joins TRBV6-6 to TRBJ2-5; D is ambiguous. TRBJ2-7 matches the DNA end more closely, so the J call is doubtful. Germline-derived CDR1 and CDR2 are MNHNY and SVGAGI (reference sequence). The CDR3 runs 14 residues. CDR3 loop: CASSYSTLSYEQYF. CDR3 sequence (DNA): TGTGCCAGCAGTTACTCTACACTTTCCTACGAGCAGTACTTC.